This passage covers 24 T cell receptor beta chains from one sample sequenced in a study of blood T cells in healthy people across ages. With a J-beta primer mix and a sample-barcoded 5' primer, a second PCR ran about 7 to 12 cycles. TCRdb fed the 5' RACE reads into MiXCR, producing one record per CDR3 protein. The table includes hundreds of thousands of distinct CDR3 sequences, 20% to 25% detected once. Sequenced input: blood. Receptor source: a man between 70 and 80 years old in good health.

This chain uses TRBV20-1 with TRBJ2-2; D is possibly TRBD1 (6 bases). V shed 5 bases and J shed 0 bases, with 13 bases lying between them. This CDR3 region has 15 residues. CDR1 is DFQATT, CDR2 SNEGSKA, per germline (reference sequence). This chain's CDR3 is CSALTGTSNTGELFF. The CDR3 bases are TGCAGTGCTTTAACCGGGACATCGAACACCGGGGAGCTGTTTTTT.

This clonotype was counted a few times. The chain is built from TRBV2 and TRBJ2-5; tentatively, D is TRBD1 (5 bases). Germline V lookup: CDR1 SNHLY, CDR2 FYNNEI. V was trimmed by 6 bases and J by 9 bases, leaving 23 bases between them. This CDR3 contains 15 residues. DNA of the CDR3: TGTGCCAGCAGCGAACACCGACAGTCCTCGACGGCCCAGTACTTC. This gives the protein CASSEHRQSSTAQYF. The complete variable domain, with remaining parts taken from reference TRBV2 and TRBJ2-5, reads EPEVTQTPSHQVTQMGQEVILRCVPISNHLYFYWYRQILGQKVEFLVSFYNNEISEKSEIFDDQFSVERPDGSNFTLKIRSTKLEDSAMYFCASSEHRQSSTAQYFGPGTRLLVL.

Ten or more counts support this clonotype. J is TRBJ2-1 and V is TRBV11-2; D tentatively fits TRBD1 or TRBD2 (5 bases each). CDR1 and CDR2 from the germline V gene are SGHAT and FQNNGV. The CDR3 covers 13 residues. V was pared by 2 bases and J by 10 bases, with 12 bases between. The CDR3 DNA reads TGTGCCAGCAGCTTACGGGACCAGGGAGAGCAGTTCTTC. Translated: CASSLRDQGEQFF.

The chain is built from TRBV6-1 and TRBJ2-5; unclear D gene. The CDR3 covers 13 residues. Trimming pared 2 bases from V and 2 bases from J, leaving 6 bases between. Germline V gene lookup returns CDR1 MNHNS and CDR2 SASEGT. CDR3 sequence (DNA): TGTGCCAGCAGTGAAATGACACAAGAGACCCAGTACTTC. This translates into CASSEMTQETQYF.

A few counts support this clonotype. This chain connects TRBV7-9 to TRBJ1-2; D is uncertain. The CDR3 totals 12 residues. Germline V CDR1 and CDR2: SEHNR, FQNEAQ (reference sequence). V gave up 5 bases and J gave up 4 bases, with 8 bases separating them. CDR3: CASSPNSYGYTF. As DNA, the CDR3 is TGTGCCAGCAGCCCCAACAGCTATGGCTACACCTTC.

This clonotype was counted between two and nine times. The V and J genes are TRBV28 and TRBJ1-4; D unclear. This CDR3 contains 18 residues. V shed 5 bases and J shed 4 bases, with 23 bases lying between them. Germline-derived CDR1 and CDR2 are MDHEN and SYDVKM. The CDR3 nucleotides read TGTGCCAGCAGTGCGACCTTCCCAATACGTGGGGATAATGAAAAACTGTTTTTT. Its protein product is CASSATFPIRGDNEKLFF.

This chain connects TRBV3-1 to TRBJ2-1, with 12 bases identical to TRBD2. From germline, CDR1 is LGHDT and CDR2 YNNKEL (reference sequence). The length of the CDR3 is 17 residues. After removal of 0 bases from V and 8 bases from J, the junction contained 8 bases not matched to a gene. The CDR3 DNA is TGTGCCAGCAGCCAAGAAAGACTAGCGGGAGTCGTTGATGAGCAGTTCTTC. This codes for CASSQERLAGVVDEQFF.

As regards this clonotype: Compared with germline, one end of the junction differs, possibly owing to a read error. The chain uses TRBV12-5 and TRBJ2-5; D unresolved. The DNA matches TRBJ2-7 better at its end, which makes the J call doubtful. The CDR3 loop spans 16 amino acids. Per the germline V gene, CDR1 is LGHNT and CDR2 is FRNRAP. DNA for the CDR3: TGTGCTGGTGGCCCCACTCTTAGCTGGCCCTCCTACGAGCAGTACTTC. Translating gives CAGGPTLSWPSYEQYF.

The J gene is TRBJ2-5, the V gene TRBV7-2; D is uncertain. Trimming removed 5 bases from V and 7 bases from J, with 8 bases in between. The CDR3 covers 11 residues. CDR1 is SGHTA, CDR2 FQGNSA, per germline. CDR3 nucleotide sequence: TGTGCCAGCAGCCTTGACGTGACCCAGTACTTC. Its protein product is CASSLDVTQYF.

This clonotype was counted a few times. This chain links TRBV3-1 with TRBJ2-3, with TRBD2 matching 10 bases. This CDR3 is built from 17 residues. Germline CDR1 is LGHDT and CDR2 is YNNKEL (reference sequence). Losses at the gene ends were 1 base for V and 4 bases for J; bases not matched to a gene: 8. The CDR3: CASSQGGTSASADTQYF. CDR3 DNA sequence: TGTGCCAGCAGCCAAGGGGGGACTAGCGCCTCCGCAGATACGCAGTATTTT.

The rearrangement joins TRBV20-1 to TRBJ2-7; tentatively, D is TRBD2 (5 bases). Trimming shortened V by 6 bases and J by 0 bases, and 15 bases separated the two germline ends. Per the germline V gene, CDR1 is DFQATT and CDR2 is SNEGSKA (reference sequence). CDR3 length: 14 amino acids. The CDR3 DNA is TGCAGTGCCCTAAGAGGGAGTGGCTCCTACGAGCAGTACTTC. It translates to CSALRGSGSYEQYF.

The CDR3 sequence is CSARDRVILVEQFF. CDR3 coding DNA: TGCAGTGCTAGAGACAGGGTTATCTTGGTTGAGCAGTTCTTC. The rearrangement links TRBV20-1 to TRBJ2-1; D is possibly TRBD1 (5 bases). Trimming took off 0 bases at V and 9 bases at J, with 15 bases between the two ends. The CDR3 loop spans 14 amino acids. CDR1 is DFQATT and CDR2 is SNEGSKA in the germline V gene (reference sequence).

The CDR3 reads CASSLGSSYTDTQYF. CDR3 DNA sequence: TGTGCCAGCAGCCTAGGGTCCTCGTACACAGATACGCAGTATTTT. This sequence joins TRBV6-6 and TRBJ2-3, with no clear D. The CDR3 has 15 amino acids. V was pared by 6 bases and J by 2 bases, with 15 bases between. Germline values: CDR1 MNHNY, CDR2 SVGAGI (reference sequence).

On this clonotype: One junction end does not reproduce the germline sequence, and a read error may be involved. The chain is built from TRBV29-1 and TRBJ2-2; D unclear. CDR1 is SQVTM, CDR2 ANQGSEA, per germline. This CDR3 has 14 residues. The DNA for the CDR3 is TGCGGCGTTGATCGGCTCTTGAGCACCGGGGAGCTGTTTTTT. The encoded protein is CGVDRLLSTGELFF.

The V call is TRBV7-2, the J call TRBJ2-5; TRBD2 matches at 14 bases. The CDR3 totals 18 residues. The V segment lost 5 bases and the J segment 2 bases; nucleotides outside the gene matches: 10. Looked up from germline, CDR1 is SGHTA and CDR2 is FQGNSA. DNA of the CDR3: TGTGCCAGCAGCCCCCAAGGGACTAGCGGGAGTTCACAAGAGACCCAGTACTTC. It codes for CASSPQGTSGSSQETQYF.

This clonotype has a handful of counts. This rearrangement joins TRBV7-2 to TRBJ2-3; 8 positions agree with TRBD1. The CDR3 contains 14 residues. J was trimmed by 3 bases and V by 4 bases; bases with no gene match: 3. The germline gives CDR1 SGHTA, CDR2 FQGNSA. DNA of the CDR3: TGTGCCAGCAGCTCGGGGGACAGGACAGATACGCAGTATTTT. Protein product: CASSSGDRTDTQYF.

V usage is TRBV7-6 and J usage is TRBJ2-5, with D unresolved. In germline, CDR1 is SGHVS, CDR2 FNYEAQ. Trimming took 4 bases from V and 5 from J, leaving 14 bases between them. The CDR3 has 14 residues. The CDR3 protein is CASSSPRGPETQYF. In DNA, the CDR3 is TGTGCCAGCAGCTCCCCTCGCGGTCCGGAGACCCAGTACTTC.

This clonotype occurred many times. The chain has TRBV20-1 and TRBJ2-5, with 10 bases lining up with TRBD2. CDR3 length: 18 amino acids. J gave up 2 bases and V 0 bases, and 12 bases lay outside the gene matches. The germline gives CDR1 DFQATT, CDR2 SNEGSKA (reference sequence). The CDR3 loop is CSARDVSSGSGPQETQYF. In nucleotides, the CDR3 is TGCAGTGCTAGAGATGTTTCTAGCGGGAGTGGTCCGCAAGAGACCCAGTACTTC.

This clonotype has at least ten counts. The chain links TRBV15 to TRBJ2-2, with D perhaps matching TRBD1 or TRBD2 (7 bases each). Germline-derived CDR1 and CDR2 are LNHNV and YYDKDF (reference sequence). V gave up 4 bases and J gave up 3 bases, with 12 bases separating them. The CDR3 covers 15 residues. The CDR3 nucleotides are TGTGCCACCAGCATCTCAGGGGGGGACACCGGGGAGCTGTTTTTT. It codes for CATSISGGDTGELFF.

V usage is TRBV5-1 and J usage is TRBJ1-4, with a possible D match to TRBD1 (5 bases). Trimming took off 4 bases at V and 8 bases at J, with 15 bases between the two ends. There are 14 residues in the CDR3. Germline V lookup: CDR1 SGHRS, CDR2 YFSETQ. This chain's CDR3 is CASSAGTENEKLFF. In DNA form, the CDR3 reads TGCGCCAGCAGCGCCGGGACGGAGAACGAAAAACTGTTTTTT.

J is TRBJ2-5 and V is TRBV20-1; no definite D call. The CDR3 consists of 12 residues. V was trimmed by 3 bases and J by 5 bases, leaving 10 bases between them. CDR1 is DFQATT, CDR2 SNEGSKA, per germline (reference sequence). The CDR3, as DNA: TGCAGTGCTAGCGAGAACTGGGAGACCCAGTACTTC. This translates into CSASENWETQYF.

In nucleotides, the CDR3 is TGTGCCAGCAGCTGGGGGGGCGCCAACACTGAAGCTTTCTTT. It specifies CASSWGGANTEAFF. This rearrangement joins TRBV7-3 to TRBJ1-1; D is possibly TRBD1 (6 bases). The CDR3 length is 14 residues. In germline, CDR1 is SGHTA, CDR2 FQGTGA. V lost 4 bases to trimming and J lost 2 bases, with 11 bases between them.

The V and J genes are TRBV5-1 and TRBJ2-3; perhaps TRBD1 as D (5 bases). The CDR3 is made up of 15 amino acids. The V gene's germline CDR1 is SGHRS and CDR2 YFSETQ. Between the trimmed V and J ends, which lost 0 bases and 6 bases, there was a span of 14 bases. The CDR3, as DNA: TGCGCCAGCAGCTTGGAGCAGGGTCTTGGCGATACGCAGTATTTT. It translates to CASSLEQGLGDTQYF.

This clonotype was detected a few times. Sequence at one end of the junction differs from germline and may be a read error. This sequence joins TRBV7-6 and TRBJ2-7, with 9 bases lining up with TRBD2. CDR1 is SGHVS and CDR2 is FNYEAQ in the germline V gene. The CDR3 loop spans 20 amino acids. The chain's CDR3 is CASSLGGLGFASGDYYEQCF. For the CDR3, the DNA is TGTGCCAGCAGCTTAGGCGGACTTGGTTTCGCTAGCGGGGACTACTACGAGCAGTGCTTC.